Below are 8 T cell receptor beta chains sequenced from a single sample in a study of regulatory T cells in long-lasting Graves disease. Construction of the TCR beta libraries employed iRepertoire HTBI primers in conjunction with Arm-PCR of CDR3 regions. Each CDR3 protein gets one entry after TCRdb re-called the multiplex PCR reads with MiXCR. This sample carries 350,000 to 500,000 distinct CDR3 sequences, less than 15% of them seen once, and the ten largest clones take under 20%. Stated time point: newly diagnosed GD, antithyroid drugs for less than 3 months. RNA isolated from PBMCs was used to make the TCR library. These same data were also listed under a study on T cells in Graves' hyperthyroidism and ophthalmopathy.

Here the sequenced sample was peripheral blood mononuclear cells (PBMCs), taken at new diagnosis, from a patient treated with antithyroid drugs. These receptors were obtained from a woman aged 50 to 65 with Graves disease.

The sample holds many counts of this clonotype. The rearrangement joins TRBV6-4 to TRBJ2-2, with D possibly TRBD1 on 5 matching bases. The length of the CDR3 is 11 residues. Per germline, CDR1 MRHNA and CDR2 SNTAGT. Trimming stripped 7 bases from V and 9 bases from J, with 9 bases between. The CDR3 sequence is CASNRGRELFF. DNA of the CDR3: TGTGCCAGCAATAGGGGAAGGGAGCTGTTTTTT.

CDR3 in amino acids: CAWTKGPRGNEKLFF. As DNA, the CDR3 is TGTGCCTGGACTAAGGGGCCCCGGGGTAATGAAAAACTGTTTTTT. The rearrangement joins TRBV30 to TRBJ1-4, with D tentatively TRBD1 (5 bases). The length of the CDR3 is 15 residues. V dropped 4 bases and J dropped 4 bases, with 16 bases sitting between them. Germline V gives CDR1 GTSNPN, CDR2 SVGIG (reference sequence).

The table lists this clonotype with a few counts. The chain has TRBV9 and TRBJ2-5; 9 bases are a match to TRBD1. Germline assignment: CDR1 SGDLS and CDR2 YYNGEE. CDR3 length: 16 amino acids. The V and J ends lost 4 bases and 5 bases, in that order; junction bases with no gene match: 12. CDR3 loop: CASSQKGDREEETQYF. In nucleotides, the CDR3 is TGTGCCAGCAGCCAAAAGGGGGACAGGGAAGAGGAGACCCAGTACTTC.

V is TRBV3-1 and J is TRBJ2-7; the match to TRBD2 covers 14 bases. The germline V gene encodes CDR1 LGHDT and CDR2 YNNKEL (reference sequence). The CDR3 consists of 18 residues. V shed 0 bases, J shed 7 bases, and the junction held 11 bases outside the gene matches. The CDR3 is CASSQEVGRLAGGWEQYF. Here the CDR3 DNA reads TGTGCCAGCAGCCAAGAAGTCGGGAGACTAGCGGGAGGGTGGGAGCAGTACTTC.

This clonotype has ten or more counts. This chain joins TRBV13 and TRBJ2-7, with 8 bases identical to TRBD2. The CDR3 has 15 amino acids. The germline CDR1 and CDR2 sequences are PRHDT and FYEKMQ (reference sequence). Trimming took 5 bases from V and 0 from J; bases not matched to a gene: 6. CDR3 in amino acids: CASSVTSGLSYEQYF. CDR3 nucleotides: TGTGCCAGCAGCGTTACTAGCGGCCTCTCCTACGAGCAGTACTTC.

V usage is TRBV7-6 and J usage is TRBJ1-3; D gene ambiguous. V gave up 7 bases and J gave up 0 bases, with 4 bases separating them. The CDR3 is 12 amino acids. The germline V gene has CDR1 SGHVS and CDR2 FNYEAQ. CDR3 in DNA: TGTGCCAGCACGGACTCTGGAAACACCATATATTTT. Protein sequence: CASTDSGNTIYF.

The V call is TRBV18, the J call TRBJ2-7; 9 bases agree with TRBD1. In germline, CDR1 is KGHSH, CDR2 LQKENI. The CDR3 runs to 13 residues. The trim removed 8 bases at V and 3 bases at J, leaving 5 bases unmatched. Written as DNA, the CDR3 is TGTGCCAGCACCCGGGACAGGGACTACGAGCAGTACTTC. Translated, it gives CASTRDRDYEQYF.

The J gene is TRBJ1-3, the V gene TRBV6-1; D perhaps matches TRBD1 (5 bases). Germline CDR1 and CDR2: MNHNS and SASEGT. This CDR3 is 15 amino acids long. Trimming took off 3 bases at V and 0 bases at J, with 9 bases between the two ends. The CDR3: CASSDRVSSGNTIYF. The CDR3 DNA sequence: TGTGCCAGCAGTGACAGGGTTAGCTCTGGAAACACCATATATTTT.